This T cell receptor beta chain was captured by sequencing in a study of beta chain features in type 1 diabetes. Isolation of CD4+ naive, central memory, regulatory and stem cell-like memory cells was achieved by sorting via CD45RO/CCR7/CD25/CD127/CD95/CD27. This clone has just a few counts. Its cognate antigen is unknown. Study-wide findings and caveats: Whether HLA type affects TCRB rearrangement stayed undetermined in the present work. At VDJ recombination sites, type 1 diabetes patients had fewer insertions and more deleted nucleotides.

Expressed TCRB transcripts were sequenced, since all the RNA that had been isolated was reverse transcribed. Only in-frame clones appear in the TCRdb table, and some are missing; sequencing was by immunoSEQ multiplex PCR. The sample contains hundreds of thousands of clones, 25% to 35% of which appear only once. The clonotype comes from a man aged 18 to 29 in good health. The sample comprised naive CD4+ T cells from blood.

The CDR3 bases are TGTGCCATCAGTGGGCCGGGACAGAAAAACATTCAGTACTTC. Translating it yields CAISGPGQKNIQYF. The V and J genes are TRBV10-3 and TRBJ2-4, with TRBD1 matching over 7 bases. This CDR3 comprises 14 residues. V was pared by 4 bases and J by 4 bases, with 4 bases of the junction left unmatched. CDR1 is ENHRY and CDR2 is SYGVKD in the germline V gene.